The 23 T cell receptor beta chains listed next were all sequenced from one sample in a study of blood T cell repertoires in COVID-19. The repertoire was sequenced with immunoSEQ multiplex PCR; TCRdb's copy has only in-frame clones and lacks some. The sample holds approximately 230,000 clones, over 70% seen once. The sequenced sample consisted of peripheral blood. These TCRs come from a man at least 80 years old with acute or convalescent COVID-19.

V is TRBV18 and J is TRBJ2-3; tentative D call: TRBD2 (6 bases). Germline CDR1 KGHSH, CDR2 LQKENI. The CDR3 is 17 residues long. Trimming cost V 3 bases and J 4 bases, with 20 bases left between them. CDR3 in amino acids: CASSPPGLPGGADTQYF. CDR3 bases: TGTGCCAGCTCACCCCCGGGACTTCCCGGAGGCGCAGATACGCAGTATTTT. Based on the CDR3 plus reference TRBV18 and TRBJ2-3, the full variable domain is NAGVMQNPRHLVRRRGQEARLRCSPMKGHSHVYWYRQLPEEGLKFMVYLQKENIIDESGMPKERFSAEFPKEGPSILRIQQVVRGDSAAYFCASSPPGLPGGADTQYFGPGTRLTVL.

This chain connects TRBV7-6 to TRBJ2-5, with no clear D. The CDR3 loop spans 13 amino acids. Trimming removed 0 bases from V and 5 bases from J, with 7 bases in between. Germline CDR1 and CDR2: SGHVS and FNYEAQ. The DNA for the CDR3 is TGTGCCAGCAGCTTAGCGAGGTGGGAGACCCAGTACTTC. Translation gives CASSLARWETQYF.

The chain is built from TRBV3-1 (or the pseudogene TRBV3-2) and TRBJ2-5; 9 nucleotides line up with TRBD1. V lost 4 bases and J lost 5; bases outside the gene matches: 8. This CDR3 spans 15 amino acids. Germline V CDR1 and CDR2: LGHDT, YNNKEL (reference sequence). CDR3: CASSLRGTGHETQYF. CDR3 nucleotide sequence: TGTGCCAGCAGCCTGAGAGGGACAGGGCATGAGACCCAGTACTTC.

This chain links TRBV7-2 with TRBJ2-1; 7 positions agree with TRBD1. Per the germline V gene, CDR1 is SGHTA and CDR2 is FQGNSA. The CDR3 runs to 16 residues. Unmatched junction bases numbered 10, after V lost 7 bases and J lost 1 base. CDR3 protein: CASKKGAAQSYNEQFF. CDR3 sequence (DNA): TGTGCCAGCAAGAAGGGGGCTGCTCAATCCTACAATGAGCAGTTCTTC. Looking up the rest from reference TRBV7-2 and TRBJ2-1 gives the full variable domain: GAGVSQSPSNKVTEKGKDVELRCDPISGHTALYWYRQSLGQGLEFLIYFQGNSAPDKSGLPSDRFSAERTGGSVSTLTIQRTQQEDSAVYLCASKKGAAQSYNEQFFGPGTRLTVL.

The chain links TRBV30 to TRBJ2-5; perhaps TRBD1 as D (6 bases). CDR1 and CDR2 (germline): GTSNPN, SVGIG (reference sequence). Deletions cut 3 bases from V and 2 bases from J, with 10 bases between. The CDR3 extends over 13 amino acids. Written as DNA, the CDR3 is TGTGCCTGGAGGGCCGGGACACAAGAGACCCAGTACTTC. Translating it yields CAWRAGTQETQYF. Drawing the rest from reference TRBV30 and TRBJ2-5, the complete variable domain is SQTIHQWPATLVQPVGSPLSLECTVEGTSNPNLYWYRQAAGRGLQLLFYSVGIGQISSEVPQNLSASRPQDRQFILSSKKLLLSDSGFYLCAWRAGTQETQYFGPGTRLLVL.

This sequence joins TRBV5-4 and TRBJ1-2; D remains ambiguous. Trimming shortened V by 2 bases and J by 8 bases, and 16 bases separated the two germline ends. This CDR3 spans 14 amino acids. The germline V gene has CDR1 SGHNT and CDR2 YYREEE (reference sequence). CDR3 DNA sequence: TGTGCCAGCAGCTTCCCGGGGAGAGAGGGAGGCTACACCTTC. It codes for CASSFPGREGGYTF.

This clone was seen a few times. The CDR3 sequence is CATSDAGAGNEQFF. In DNA form, the CDR3 reads TGTGCCACCAGTGACGCTGGAGCGGGAAATGAGCAGTTCTTC. The rearrangement joins TRBV24-1 to TRBJ2-1, with 7 positions matching TRBD2. The CDR3 spans 14 residues. Per the germline V gene, CDR1 is KGHDR and CDR2 is SFDVKD. After removal of 4 bases from V and 7 bases from J, the junction contained 6 bases not matched to a gene.

The rearrangement uses TRBV6-1 and TRBJ2-7; TRBD2 is a possible D gene (6 bases). Germline CDR1 reads MNHNS; CDR2 reads SASEGT. Deletions cut 3 bases from V and 0 bases from J, with 12 bases between. The CDR3 spans 15 residues. The CDR3 coding sequence is TGTGCCAGCAGTGATAGTAGCGGAAGCTCCTACGAGCAGTACTTC. This translates into CASSDSSGSSYEQYF.

V usage is TRBV5-1 and J usage is TRBJ1-4, with 7 bases aligning to TRBD1. CDR3 length equals 20 residues. Per the germline V gene, CDR1 is SGHRS and CDR2 is YFSETQ. V lost 0 bases to trimming and J lost 2 bases; unmatched junction nucleotides: 16. The DNA of the CDR3 is TGCGCCAGCAGCTTGGCCGGCGGGACAGTGTTAAGTTTGACTAATGAAAAACTGTTTTTT. Amino acids: CASSLAGGTVLSLTNEKLFF.

The chain uses TRBV29-1 and TRBJ2-3, with 13 bases identical to TRBD2. The CDR3 runs to 16 residues. Trimming removed 2 bases from V and 2 bases from J; junction bases left unmatched: 4. CDR1 is SQVTM, CDR2 ANQGSEA, per germline. The CDR3 coding sequence is TGCAGCGTTGAAAGGACTAGCGGGAGTCCCACAGATACGCAGTATTTT. This encodes CSVERTSGSPTDTQYF.

V usage is TRBV3-1 (or the pseudogene TRBV3-2) and J usage is TRBJ2-1, with TRBD2 identical over 8 bases. V shed 4 bases, J shed 9 bases, and the junction held 2 bases outside the gene matches. Germline CDR1 and CDR2: LGHDT and YNNKEL (reference sequence). The CDR3 contains 12 residues. CDR3 amino acids: CASSPGGPEQFF. As DNA, the CDR3 is TGTGCCAGCAGCCCGGGGGGGCCTGAGCAGTTCTTC.

This chain uses TRBV19 with TRBJ1-5; D gene ambiguous. The CDR3 sequence is 16 residues long. The V gene lost 2 bases and the J gene lost 5 bases, with 16 bases spanning the gap. The germline V gene encodes CDR1 LNHDA and CDR2 SQIVND (reference sequence). Written as DNA, the CDR3 is TGTGCCAGTAGTATATTTCCGTCCCCGACTGATCAGCCCCAGCATTTT. It translates to CASSIFPSPTDQPQHF.

The V and J genes are TRBV19 and TRBJ2-1; 8 nucleotides line up with TRBD1. V trimming: 8 bases; J trimming: 3 bases; junction bases outside the gene matches: 12. The CDR3 covers 16 residues. CDR1 and CDR2 (germline): LNHDA, SQIVND (reference sequence). The CDR3, as DNA: TGTGCCAGTGCGGAGCTCGGGACAGGATTCTACAATGAGCAGTTCTTC. This encodes CASAELGTGFYNEQFF.

The V gene is TRBV3-1 (or the pseudogene TRBV3-2), the J gene TRBJ1-2, with 9 bases that match TRBD1. The CDR3 has 13 amino acids. The junction had 1 base not matched to a gene; V was cut back by 4 bases and J by 4 bases. CDR1 is LGHDT, CDR2 YNNKEL, per germline (reference sequence). The CDR3 protein is CASSPDRGYGYTF. CDR3 DNA: TGTGCCAGCAGCCCGGACAGGGGCTATGGCTACACCTTC.

This clone was seen just once. The V call is TRBV29-1, the J call TRBJ2-1; perhaps TRBD2 as D (6 bases). The V gene lost 6 bases and the J gene lost 0 bases, with 15 bases spanning the gap. Per germline, CDR1 SQVTM and CDR2 ANQGSEA. The CDR3 covers 15 residues. The CDR3 spells CSVLGDSSSYNEQFF. The DNA for the CDR3 is TGCAGCGTCCTGGGGGACTCGAGCTCCTACAATGAGCAGTTCTTC.

This clone was seen once. V gene TRBV28 combines with J gene TRBJ2-1; 7 nucleotides match TRBD1. Germline loops: CDR1 MDHEN, CDR2 SYDVKM. This CDR3 comprises 15 residues. With V trimmed by 8 bases and J by 3 bases, 10 bases remained unmatched. The CDR3 here is CASQRSRDSYNEQFF. The CDR3 coding sequence is TGTGCCAGCCAAAGAAGCCGGGACAGCTACAATGAGCAGTTCTTC.

The V gene is TRBV19, the J gene TRBJ1-1; D gene ambiguous. CDR1 and CDR2 (germline): LNHDA, SQIVND (reference sequence). This CDR3 has 15 amino acids. V was trimmed by 3 bases and J by 1 base, leaving 12 bases between them. The CDR3 sequence is CASSIRRLPNTEAFF. The CDR3 region has the DNA TGTGCCAGTAGTATTCGGCGACTCCCGAACACTGAAGCTTTCTTT.

The chain is built from TRBV28 and TRBJ1-2, with D unclear. Trimming took off 4 bases at V and 5 bases at J, with 8 bases between the two ends. The CDR3 has 12 amino acids. CDR1 is MDHEN and CDR2 is SYDVKM in the germline V gene. This chain's CDR3 is CASSWEEYGYTF. Written as DNA, the CDR3 is TGTGCCAGCAGTTGGGAGGAGTATGGCTACACCTTC.

The rearrangement joins TRBV7-7 to TRBJ2-2; D call uncertain. Trimming shortened V by 5 bases and J by 4 bases, and 14 bases separated the two germline ends. Germline V gene sequence: CDR1 SSHAT, CDR2 FNYEAQ (reference sequence). This CDR3 has 15 amino acids. The CDR3 sequence: CASSQLGFGTGELFF. The CDR3 nucleotides read TGTGCCAGCAGCCAACTCGGGTTTGGCACCGGGGAGCTGTTTTTT.

V gene TRBV18 combines with J gene TRBJ2-7, with D possibly being TRBD1 (5 bases). V was clipped by 3 bases and J by 5 bases, with 11 bases between them. This CDR3 has 13 residues. From germline, CDR1 is KGHSH and CDR2 LQKENI. DNA for the CDR3: TGTGCCAGCTCACCCAGGGTTGATGACGAGCAGTACTTC. The encoded protein is CASSPRVDDEQYF.

The chain employs TRBV28 and TRBJ1-2; 8 bases agree with TRBD1. CDR1 MDHEN and CDR2 SYDVKM come from the germline V gene. The CDR3 covers 16 residues. The V segment lost 4 bases and the J segment 2 bases; nucleotides outside the gene matches: 9. This CDR3 is CASSSPWQGANYGYTF. The CDR3 coding sequence is TGTGCCAGCAGTTCGCCGTGGCAGGGGGCAAACTATGGCTACACCTTC.

The gene calls are TRBV5-4 and TRBJ1-2, with 7 bases fitting TRBD1. CDR1 is SGHNT and CDR2 is YYREEE in the germline V gene (reference sequence). The CDR3 loop spans 14 amino acids. The V gene end was trimmed by 0 bases and the J gene end by 5 bases; junction bases not matched to a gene: 4. CDR3 nucleotide sequence: TGTGCCAGCAGCTTGGCAGGGGGACAATATGGCTACACCTTC. The encoded protein is CASSLAGGQYGYTF.

This chain links TRBV18 with TRBJ1-1; D perhaps matches TRBD1 (6 bases). This CDR3 has 16 amino acids. Germline-derived CDR1 and CDR2 are KGHSH and LQKENI. V lost 1 base and J lost 0, with 12 bases in between. CDR3 amino acids: CASSPRVGGLNTEAFF. CDR3 sequence (DNA): TGTGCCAGCTCACCACGGGTTGGGGGCCTGAACACTGAAGCTTTCTTT.